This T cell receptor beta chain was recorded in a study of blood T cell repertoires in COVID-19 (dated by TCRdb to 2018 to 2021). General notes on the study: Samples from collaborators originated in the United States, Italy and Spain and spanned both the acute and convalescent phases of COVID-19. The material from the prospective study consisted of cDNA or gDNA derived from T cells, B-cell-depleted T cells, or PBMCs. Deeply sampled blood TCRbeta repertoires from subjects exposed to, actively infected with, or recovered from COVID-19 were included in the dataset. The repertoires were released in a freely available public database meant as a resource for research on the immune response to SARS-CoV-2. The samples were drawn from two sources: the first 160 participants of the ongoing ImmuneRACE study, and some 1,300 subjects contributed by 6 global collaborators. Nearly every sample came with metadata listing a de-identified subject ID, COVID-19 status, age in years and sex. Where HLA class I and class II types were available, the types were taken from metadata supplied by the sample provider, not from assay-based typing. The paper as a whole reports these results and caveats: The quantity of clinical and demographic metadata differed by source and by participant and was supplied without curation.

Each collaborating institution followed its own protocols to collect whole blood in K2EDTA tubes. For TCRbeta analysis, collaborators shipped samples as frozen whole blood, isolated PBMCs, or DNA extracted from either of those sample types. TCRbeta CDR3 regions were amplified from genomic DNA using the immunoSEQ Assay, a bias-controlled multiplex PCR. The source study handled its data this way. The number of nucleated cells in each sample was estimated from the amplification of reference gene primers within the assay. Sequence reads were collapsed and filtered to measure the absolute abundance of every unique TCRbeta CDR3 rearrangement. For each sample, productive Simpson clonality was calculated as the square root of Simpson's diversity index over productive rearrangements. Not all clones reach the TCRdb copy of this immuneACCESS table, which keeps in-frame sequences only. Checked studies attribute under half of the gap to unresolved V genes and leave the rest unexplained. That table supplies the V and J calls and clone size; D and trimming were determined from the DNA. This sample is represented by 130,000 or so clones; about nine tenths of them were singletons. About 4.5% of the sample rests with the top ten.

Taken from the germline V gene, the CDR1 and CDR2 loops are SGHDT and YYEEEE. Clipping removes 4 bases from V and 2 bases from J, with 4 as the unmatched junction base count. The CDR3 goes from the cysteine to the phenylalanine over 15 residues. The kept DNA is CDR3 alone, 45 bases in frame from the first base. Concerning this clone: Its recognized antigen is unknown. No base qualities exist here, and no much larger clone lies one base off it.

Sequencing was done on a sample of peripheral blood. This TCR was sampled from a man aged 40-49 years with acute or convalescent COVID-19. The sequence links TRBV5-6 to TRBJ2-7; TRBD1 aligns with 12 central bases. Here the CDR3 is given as CASSTGQGAPYEQYF. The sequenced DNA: TGTGCCAGCAGCACGGGACAGGGGGCCCCCTACGAGCAGTACTTC.